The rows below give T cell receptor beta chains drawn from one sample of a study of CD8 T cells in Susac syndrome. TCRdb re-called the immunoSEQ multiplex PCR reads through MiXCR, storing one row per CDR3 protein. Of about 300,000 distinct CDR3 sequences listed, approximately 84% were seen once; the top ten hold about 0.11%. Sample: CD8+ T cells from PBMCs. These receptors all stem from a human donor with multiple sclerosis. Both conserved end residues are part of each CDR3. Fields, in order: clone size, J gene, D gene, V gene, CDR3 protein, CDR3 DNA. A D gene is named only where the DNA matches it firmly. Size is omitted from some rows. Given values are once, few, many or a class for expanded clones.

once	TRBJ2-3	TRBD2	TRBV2	CVYLTGTSGPDTQYF	TGTGTCTACCTAACCGGGACTAGCGGCCCAGATACGCAGTATTTT
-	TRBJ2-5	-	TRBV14	CASSQPPNEETQYF	TGTGCCAGCAGCCAGCCACCTAATGAGGAGACCCAGTACTTC
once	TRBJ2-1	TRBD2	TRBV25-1	CASNPEGRDEQFF	TGTGCCAGCAATCCGGAGGGGAGGGATGAGCAGTTCTTC
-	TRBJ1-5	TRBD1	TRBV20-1	CSARDRHSNQPQHF	TGCAGTGCTCGGGACAGGCATAGCAATCAGCCCCAGCATTTT
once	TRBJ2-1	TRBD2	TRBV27	CASSQGLARQFF	TGTGCCAGCAGTCAGGGACTAGCAAGGCAGTTCTTC
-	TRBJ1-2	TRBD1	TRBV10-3	CAISDPDRVVLWGYTF	TGTGCCATCAGTGACCCGGACAGGGTGGTTCTATGGGGCTACACCTTC
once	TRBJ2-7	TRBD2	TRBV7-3	CASSLILAGERYCEQYF	TGTGCCAGCAGCTTAATTCTAGCGGGAGAGAGGTATTGCGAGCAGTACTTC
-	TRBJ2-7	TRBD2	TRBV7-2	CASSSRLGTSLPYEQYF	TGTGCCAGCAGCTCCCGCCTCGGGACTAGCTTACCCTACGAGCAGTACTTC
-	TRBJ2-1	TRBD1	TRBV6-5	CASTQGSSYNEQFF	TGTGCCAGCACACAGGGGTCGTCCTACAATGAGCAGTTCTTC
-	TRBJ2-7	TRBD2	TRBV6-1	CASSEALSGTTYEQYF	TGTGCCAGCAGTGAAGCCCTTAGCGGGACGACCTACGAGCAGTACTTC
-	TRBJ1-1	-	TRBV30	CAWSVQGRSTEAFF	TGTGCCTGGAGTGTACAAGGGAGGTCCACTGAAGCTTTCTTT
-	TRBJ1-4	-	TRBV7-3	CASSLGRAEKLFF	TGTGCCAGCAGCTTAGGCAGGGCGGAAAAACTGTTTTTT
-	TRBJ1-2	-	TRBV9	CASSGYSGYTF	TGTGCCAGCAGCGGCTATTCGGGCTACACCTTC
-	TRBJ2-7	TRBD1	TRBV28	CASSFPGQRTF	TGTGCCAGCAGTTTCCCGGGACAGCGAACCTTC
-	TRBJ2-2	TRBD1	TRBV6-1	CASRSLGTGFTGELFF	TGTGCCAGCAGGAGCCTCGGGACAGGGTTCACCGGGGAGCTGTTTTTT
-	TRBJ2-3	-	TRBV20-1	CSARAPIQVTQYF	TGCAGTGCTAGAGCTCCCATCCAGGTCACGCAGTATTTT
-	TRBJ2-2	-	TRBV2	CASSEPTGNTGELFF	TGTGCCAGCAGTGAACCCACTGGGAACACCGGGGAGCTGTTTTTT
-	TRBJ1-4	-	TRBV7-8	CASSRGGAFNEKLFF	TGTGCCAGCAGTAGGGGGGGGGCGTTTAATGAAAAACTGTTTTTT
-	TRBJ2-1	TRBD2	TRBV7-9	CASSFSGRHEQFF	TGTGCCAGCAGCTTTAGCGGGAGACATGAGCAGTTCTTC
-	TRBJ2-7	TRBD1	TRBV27	CASSLGGTGVEQYF	TGTGCCAGCAGTTTAGGCGGGACAGGGGTCGAGCAGTACTTC
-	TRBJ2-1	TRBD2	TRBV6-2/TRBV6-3	CASSSLAGPQHEQFF	TGTGCCAGCAGCTCCCTAGCGGGCCCCCAACATGAGCAGTTCTTC
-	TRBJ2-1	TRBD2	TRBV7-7	CASSSGTSAANEQFF	TGTGCTAGCAGCTCCGGGACTAGCGCAGCCAATGAGCAGTTCTTC
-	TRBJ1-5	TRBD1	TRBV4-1	CASSQYTGQAAGNQPQHF	TGCGCCAGCAGCCAATACACAGGACAGGCCGCGGGCAATCAGCCCCAGCATTTT
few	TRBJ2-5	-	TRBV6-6	CASRGAEYQETQYF	TGTGCCAGCAGAGGAGCGGAGTACCAAGAGACCCAGTACTTC
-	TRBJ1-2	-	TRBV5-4	CASSLKGSNYGYTF	TGTGCCAGCAGCTTGAAGGGATCCAACTATGGCTACACCTTC
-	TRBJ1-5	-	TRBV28	CASQLPRGAYSNQPQHF	TGTGCCAGCCAACTCCCCAGGGGCGCGTATAGCAATCAGCCCCAGCATTTT
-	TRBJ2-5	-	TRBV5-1	CASSLRSRGYQETQYF	TGCGCCAGCAGTCTCCGGTCTAGGGGGTACCAAGAGACCCAGTACTTC
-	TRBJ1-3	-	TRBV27	CASSFGGTIYF	TGTGCCAGCAGTTTTGGTGGCACCATATATTTT
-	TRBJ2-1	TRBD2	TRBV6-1	CASNPKVRLAGEWYNEQFF	TGTGCCAGCAACCCGAAGGTTCGACTAGCGGGAGAATGGTACAATGAGCAGTTCTTC
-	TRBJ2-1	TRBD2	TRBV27	CASSLASGRVYEQFF	TGTGCCAGCAGTTTAGCTTCCGGGAGGGTTTATGAGCAGTTCTTC
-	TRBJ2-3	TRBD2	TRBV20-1	CSADEFLTSGITDTQYF	TGCAGTGCTGATGAATTCCTTACTAGCGGGATCACAGATACGCAGTATTTT
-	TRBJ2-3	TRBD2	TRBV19	CASSRGVLAGRIWTDTQYF	TGTGCCAGTAGCCGAGGGGTCCTAGCGGGAAGAATCTGGACAGATACGCAGTATTTT
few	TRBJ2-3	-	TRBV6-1	CASSFRGSTDTQYF	TGTGCCAGCAGTTTCCGCGGGAGCACAGATACGCAGTATTTT
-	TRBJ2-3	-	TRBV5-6	CASSALGGLGPSTDTQYF	TGTGCCAGCAGCGCCCTCGGCGGGTTGGGCCCTAGCACAGATACGCAGTATTTT
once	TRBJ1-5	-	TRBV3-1	CASSQGQYSNQPQHF	TGTGCCAGCAGCCAAGGACAGTATAGCAATCAGCCCCAGCATTTT
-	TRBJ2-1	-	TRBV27	CASSLNIAERYNEQFF	TGTGCCAGCAGTTTAAATATAGCGGAGCGGTACAATGAGCAGTTCTTC
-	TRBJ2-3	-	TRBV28	CASRYFRSGDTQYF	TGTGCCAGCAGATACTTTAGAAGTGGAGATACGCAGTATTTT
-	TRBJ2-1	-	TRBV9	CASSVGRAPYNEQFF	TGTGCCAGCAGCGTAGGCAGGGCCCCCTACAATGAGCAGTTCTTC
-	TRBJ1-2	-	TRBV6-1	CASILSGGEILSGGYTF	TGTGCCAGCATTCTGTCTGGGGGGGAGATTTTGTCTGGCGGCTACACCTTC
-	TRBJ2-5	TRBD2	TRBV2	CASYPTSGIFETQYF	TGTGCCAGCTATCCGACTAGCGGGATCTTCGAGACCCAGTACTTC
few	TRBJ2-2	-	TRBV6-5	CASSFLGDGTGELFF	TGTGCCAGCAGTTTTCTGGGCGACGGAACCGGGGAGCTGTTTTTT
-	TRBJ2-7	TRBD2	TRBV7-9	CASSSGLAGDIYEQYF	TGTGCCAGCAGCTCCGGACTAGCGGGAGATATTTACGAGCAGTACTTC
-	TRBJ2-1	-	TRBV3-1	CASLKVGAAYNEQFF	TGTGCCAGTCTCAAGGTGGGAGCGGCTTACAATGAGCAGTTCTTC
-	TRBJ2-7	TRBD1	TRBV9	CASSPRTGLYEQYF	TGTGCCAGCAGCCCCAGGACAGGTTTATACGAGCAGTACTTC
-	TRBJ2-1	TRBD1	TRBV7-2	CASSSTGGDNEQFF	TGTGCCAGCAGCTCGACAGGGGGGGACAATGAGCAGTTCTTC
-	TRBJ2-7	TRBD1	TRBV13	CASSLEVRGREQYF	TGTGCCAGCAGCTTAGAGGTCAGGGGGCGCGAGCAGTACTTC
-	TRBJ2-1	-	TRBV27	CASSLSARGNEQFF	TGTGCCAGCAGTTTATCCGCCAGGGGCAATGAGCAGTTCTTC
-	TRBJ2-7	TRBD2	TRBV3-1	CASSQVAAGVSVYEQYF	TGTGCCAGCAGCCAAGTGGCGGCGGGAGTCAGCGTCTACGAGCAGTACTTC
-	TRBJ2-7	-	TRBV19	CASSNSGSSYEQYF	TGTGCCAGTAGTAATAGCGGATCCTCCTACGAGCAGTACTTC
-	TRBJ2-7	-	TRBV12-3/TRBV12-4	CASSFGVPSYEQYF	TGTGCCAGCAGTTTCGGGGTCCCCTCCTACGAGCAGTACTTC
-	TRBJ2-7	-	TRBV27	CASKPGGDYEQYF	TGTGCCAGCAAACCGGGGGGCGACTACGAGCAGTACTTC
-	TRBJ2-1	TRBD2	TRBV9	CASSASGTNNEQFF	TGTGCCAGCAGTGCGAGCGGGACTAACAATGAGCAGTTCTTC
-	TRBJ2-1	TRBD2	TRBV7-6	CASSLGTSGSIGYNEQFF	TGTGCCAGCAGCTTAGGGACTAGCGGGAGTATCGGGTACAATGAGCAGTTCTTC
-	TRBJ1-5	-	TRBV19	CASASKQQGNNQPQHF	TGTGCCAGCGCATCCAAACAACAGGGAAACAATCAGCCCCAGCATTTT
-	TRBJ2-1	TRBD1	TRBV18	CASSTGAYNEQFF	TGTGCCAGCTCTACAGGGGCCTACAATGAGCAGTTCTTC
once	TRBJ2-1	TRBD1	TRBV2	CVSREDRVSYNEQFF	TGTGTCAGCAGGGAGGACAGGGTATCCTACAATGAGCAGTTCTTC
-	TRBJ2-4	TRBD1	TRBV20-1	CSARLGQQYF	TGCAGTGCTAGGTTGGGACAGCAGTACTTC
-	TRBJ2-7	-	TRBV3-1	CASSQVRAHRSTYEQYF	TGTGCCAGCAGCCAAGTCAGGGCTCACCGCTCTACCTACGAGCAGTACTTC
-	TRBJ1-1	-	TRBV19	CASSIRWFNTEAFF	TGTGCCAGTAGTATCAGGTGGTTCAACACTGAAGCTTTCTTT